Each of the 4 T cell receptor beta chains below was sequenced from the same sample in a study of blood T cells in healthy people across ages. For the second PCR, which ran for roughly 6 to 11 cycles, a sample-barcoded 5' primer and a J-beta primer mix were used. MiXCR, run by TCRdb on the 5' RACE reads, gives a single entry per CDR3 protein. The table has 1.8 million or so distinct CDR3 sequences, about two fifths seen once. Sequencing used blood. The receptors originated from a human donor in good health.

In this sample, this clonotype turned up a few times. This chain joins TRBV6-2 or TRBV6-3 and TRBJ2-1, with D possibly TRBD2 on 6 matching bases. CDR1 and CDR2 (germline): MNHEY, SVGEGT. CDR3 length: 12 amino acids. With 8 bases removed from V and 8 bases from J, the gap between germline ends came to 13 bases. CDR3 bases: TGTGCCAGCCGCGGGGCTAGCGATGAGCAGTTCTTC. This sequence encodes CASRGASDEQFF.

The rearrangement joins TRBV28 to TRBJ2-7; the match to TRBD1 covers 8 bases. Germline CDR1 and CDR2: MDHEN and SYDVKM. The CDR3 covers 15 residues. Trimming took 8 bases from V and 3 from J; bases not matched to a gene: 12. The CDR3 spells CASGVIGTGHYEQYF. The CDR3 nucleotides are TGTGCCAGCGGGGTAATTGGGACAGGACACTACGAGCAGTACTTC. Variable domain in full (rest from reference TRBV28 and TRBJ2-7): DVKVTQSSRYLVKRTGEKVFLECVQDMDHENMFWYRQDPGLGLRLIYFSYDVKMKEKGDIPEGYSVSREKKERFSLILESASTNQTSMYLCASGVIGTGHYEQYFGPGTRLTVT.

The chain carries TRBV6-1 and TRBJ2-6, with TRBD1 as a possible D gene (6 bases). Germline V gene sequence: CDR1 MNHNS, CDR2 SASEGT. CDR3 length: 17 residues. V lost 6 bases to trimming and J lost 0 bases, with 15 bases between them. DNA of the CDR3: TGTGCCAGCAGGCGGACAGTCCAGAGCTCTGGGGCCAACGTCCTGACTTTC. It is translated as CASRRTVQSSGANVLTF.

This clonotype was observed a few times. The V and J genes are TRBV4-1 and TRBJ2-1, with 12 positions matching TRBD1. CDR3 size: 16 residues. Trimming cost V 1 base and J 8 bases; bases outside gene matches: 6. Germline CDR1 is MGHRA and CDR2 is YSYEKL. CDR3 in DNA: TGCGCCAGCAGCCAAGTTGGGACAGGGGGCTTGGATGAGCAGTTCTTC. This codes for CASSQVGTGGLDEQFF.